There are a few counts of the clone carrying this T cell receptor (beta chain). Its antigen is currently unknown. The data stem from a study of CD8+CD57+ T cells in acquired aplastic anemia. In the study overall: DNA per sorted CD4+ or CD8+ sample ranged about 0.19 to 30 ug, averaging roughly 3.2 ug. Notes on the study in general: With respect to CD8+ Simpson's diversity, patients and controls did not differ significantly.

The template used for profiling TCR beta VDJ and CDR3 was genomic DNA. One entry per CDR3 protein, called by TCRdb with MiXCR from the reads. Of 150,000 to 200,000 distinct CDR3 sequences in the sample, around 60% were seen once. With V trimmed by 1 base and J by 4 bases, 5 bases remained unmatched. CDR3 length: 15 amino acids. CDR1 is SNHLY and CDR2 is FYNNEI in the germline V gene. This receptor was taken from a human donor in good health. The chain joins TRBV2 to TRBJ2-7, with 9 positions matching TRBD2. Sequenced material: sorted CD4+, CD8+, or CD8+CD57+ T cells (not recorded which) from PBMCs. CDR3 loop: CASSEVLAGLYEQYF. CDR3 sequence (DNA): TGTGCCAGCAGTGAAGTGCTAGCGGGGTTATACGAGCAGTACTTC. The whole variable domain, remainder taken from reference TRBV2 and TRBJ2-7, is EPEVTQTPSHQVTQMGQEVILRCVPISNHLYFYWYRQILGQKVEFLVSFYNNEISEKSEIFDDQFSVERPDGSNFTLKIRSTKLEDSAMYFCASSEVLAGLYEQYFGPGTRLTVT.